The 22 T cell receptor beta chains listed next were all sequenced from one sample in a study of blood T cell repertoires in COVID-19 (dated by TCRdb to between 2020 and 2021). Libraries came from the immunoSEQ multiplex PCR assay. TCRdb retrieved this table from immuneACCESS and kept in-frame rearrangements only. Not all clones are present; in checked studies, unresolved V genes account for under half, and no reason is known for the remainder. Here the sample has 150,000 to 200,000 clones; around 90% occur a single time. The top ten clones comprise roughly 2.3% of the sample. The sequencing sample was made of peripheral blood. These receptors were obtained from a young man with acute or convalescent COVID-19.

CDR3: CSASHQETQYF. The CDR3 DNA follows: TGCAGTGCTAGCCATCAAGAGACCCAGTACTTC. The chain employs TRBV20-1 and TRBJ2-5, with no clear D. The CDR3 consists of 11 residues. Germline assignment: CDR1 DFQATT and CDR2 SNEGSKA (reference sequence). The V gene lost 3 bases and the J gene lost 2 bases, with 4 bases spanning the gap.

CDR3 sequence (DNA): TGTGCCAGCAGCCACCAGGGGGTCCCTAATGAAAAACTGTTTTTT. Protein sequence: CASSHQGVPNEKLFF. The chain uses TRBV27 and TRBJ1-4; 7 bases fit TRBD1. The CDR3 has 15 amino acids. Germline V gene lookup returns CDR1 MNHEY and CDR2 SMNVEV (reference sequence). Unmatched junction bases numbered 7, after V lost 6 bases and J lost 3 bases.

This chain links TRBV18 with TRBJ1-1, with 8 bases that match TRBD1. Per germline, CDR1 KGHSH and CDR2 LQKENI. Trimming took 6 bases from V and 2 from J; bases not matched to a gene: 8. This CDR3 is 15 amino acids long. The CDR3 bases are TGTGCCAGCTCGGCTGCACCAGGGGGCAACACTGAAGCTTTCTTT. The encoded protein is CASSAAPGGNTEAFF.

The V and J genes are TRBV5-4 and TRBJ2-6, with a possible D match to TRBD2 (5 bases). The CDR3 runs to 16 residues. Germline V gene data show CDR1 as SGHNT and CDR2 as YYREEE (reference sequence). Trimming shortened V by 4 bases and J by 2 bases, and 13 bases separated the two germline ends. Here the CDR3 DNA reads TGTGCCAGCAGCCCCAGGTCCGGGACTGGGGCCAACGTCCTGACTTTC. It yields the protein CASSPRSGTGANVLTF.

The chain couples TRBV27 to TRBJ2-1; D not resolved. Germline V lookup: CDR1 MNHEY, CDR2 SMNVEV (reference sequence). V was pared by 6 bases and J by 8 bases, with 14 bases between. This CDR3 comprises 13 residues. CDR3 sequence reads: CASRPNDSDEQFF. The CDR3 DNA sequence: TGTGCCAGCAGACCTAACGACTCGGATGAGCAGTTCTTC.

The J gene is TRBJ2-1, the V gene TRBV19; D gene ambiguous. Trimming took 2 bases from V and 8 from J, leaving 7 bases between them. From germline, CDR1 is LNHDA and CDR2 SQIVND (reference sequence). The CDR3 loop spans 12 amino acids. The CDR3 loop reads CASSITFHEQFF. CDR3 in DNA: TGTGCCAGTAGTATAACTTTCCATGAGCAGTTCTTC.

The chain uses TRBV6-5 and TRBJ2-3; TRBD2 matches at 11 bases. V lost 2 bases, J lost 8 bases, and 6 bases stayed unmatched. This CDR3 spans 15 amino acids. CDR1 and CDR2 (germline): MNHEY, SVGAGI. CDR3 sequence: CASSYILAGAGTQYF. The CDR3 nucleotides are TGTGCCAGCAGTTACATACTAGCGGGAGCGGGTACGCAGTATTTT.

The table lists this clone with a few counts. This chain joins TRBV28 and TRBJ1-5; D gene ambiguous. Germline V gene sequence: CDR1 MDHEN, CDR2 SYDVKM. V was clipped by 2 bases and J by 4 bases, with 9 bases between them. The CDR3 sequence is 14 residues long. This CDR3 is CASSLTGKNQPQHF. The CDR3 coding sequence is TGTGCCAGCAGTTTAACGGGGAAAAATCAGCCCCAGCATTTT.

The rearrangement joins TRBV5-1 to TRBJ2-5; 11 bases match TRBD1. CDR1 and CDR2 (germline): SGHRS, YFSETQ. Trimming at V came to 2 bases and at J to 4 bases, leaving 4 bases not matched to a gene. The CDR3 length is 15 residues. The CDR3 DNA is TGCGCCAGCAGCTTCACGGGACAGGGGGGAGAGACCCAGTACTTC. It is translated as CASSFTGQGGETQYF.

This clone was observed a single time. The chain is built from TRBV29-1 and TRBJ2-5; the D is unclear. The CDR3 totals 10 residues. V was trimmed by 5 bases and J by 3 bases, leaving 4 bases between them. Germline V gives CDR1 SQVTM, CDR2 ANQGSEA. CDR3 residues: CSVREETQYF. The CDR3 bases are TGCAGCGTTAGAGAAGAGACCCAGTACTTC.

The genes are TRBV6-5 and TRBJ1-2, with 7 nucleotides matching TRBD1. CDR3 length: 12 residues. Germline V CDR1 and CDR2: MNHEY, SVGAGI. Trimming at V came to 4 bases and at J to 8 bases, leaving 4 bases not matched to a gene. The CDR3 here is CASSSTGVGYTF. The CDR3 DNA reads TGTGCCAGCAGTTCAACAGGGGTCGGCTACACCTTC.

V usage is TRBV5-6 and J usage is TRBJ2-2; a weak D match, TRBD1 (7 bases). The CDR3 is 15 residues long. V was pared by 1 base and J by 5 bases, with 12 bases between. Germline CDR1 and CDR2: SGHDT and YYEEEE. The DNA for the CDR3 is TGTGCCAGCAGCTTGTATCCAGGGGGGACCGGGGAGCTGTTTTTT. Translated, it gives CASSLYPGGTGELFF.

The chain couples TRBV7-9 to TRBJ1-1, with D hard to call. Trimming removed 0 bases at V and 0 bases at J, with 8 bases between. The CDR3 runs to 15 residues. Germline CDR1 is SEHNR and CDR2 is FQNEAQ (reference sequence). The CDR3 nucleotides read TGTGCCAGCAGCTTAGCGCTGCTAGTGAACACTGAAGCTTTCTTT. Its protein product is CASSLALLVNTEAFF.

The genes are TRBV7-9 and TRBJ1-3; TRBD1 might be the D (6 bases). The germline V and J ends were trimmed by 0 bases and 0 bases, with 18 bases remaining between them. CDR3 size: 19 residues. Germline V gene lookup returns CDR1 SEHNR and CDR2 FQNEAQ (reference sequence). CDR3 sequence reads: CASSLAIIQGALSGNTIYF. In DNA, the CDR3 is TGTGCCAGCAGCTTAGCCATAATACAGGGTGCCCTCTCTGGAAACACCATATATTTT.

The chain couples TRBV6-6 to TRBJ1-6, with 7 bases that match TRBD1. CDR1 is MNHNY and CDR2 is SVGAGI in the germline V gene (reference sequence). The CDR3 totals 15 residues. Trimming at V came to 5 bases and at J to 8 bases, leaving 9 bases not matched to a gene. In DNA, the CDR3 is TGTGCCAGCAGTCCCACCCGACAGGGCGATTCACCCCTCCACTTT. Its protein product is CASSPTRQGDSPLHF.

V is TRBV19 and J is TRBJ2-7; perhaps TRBD1 as D (6 bases). This CDR3 is 15 amino acids long. The V end was cut by 4 bases, the J end by 0 bases, with 13 bases between. Germline CDR1 and CDR2: LNHDA and SQIVND (reference sequence). CDR3 sequence reads: CASSNGGIPSYEQYF. The CDR3 region has the DNA TGTGCCAGTAGTAATGGGGGCATTCCCTCCTACGAGCAGTACTTC.

CDR3 sequence (DNA): TGTGCCAGCAGCCTCGGGGGTACCGGGAGCTCCTATAATTCACCCCTCCACTTT. Encoded protein: CASSLGGTGSSYNSPLHF. V gene TRBV6-4 combines with J gene TRBJ1-6; perhaps TRBD1 as D (5 bases). V lost 6 bases to trimming and J lost 0 bases, with 18 bases between them. Germline V lookup: CDR1 MRHNA, CDR2 SNTAGT. The CDR3 covers 18 residues.

This clone was observed a few times. At the DNA level, this CDR3 is encoded by other sequences in the same sample as well. CDR3 in DNA: TGTGCCAGCAGCTTACAGGGGTGGGAGACCCAGTACTTC. Protein sequence: CASSLQGWETQYF. The chain employs TRBV7-2 and TRBJ2-5; weak D call: TRBD1 (6 bases). V shed 2 bases and J shed 5 bases, with 9 bases lying between them. CDR3 length: 13 amino acids. In germline, CDR1 is SGHTA, CDR2 FQGNSA.

The chain links TRBV12-5 to TRBJ1-1; perhaps TRBD1 as D (5 bases). Germline V CDR1 and CDR2: LGHNT, FRNRAP. This CDR3 is built from 15 residues. Trimming removed 6 bases at V and 1 base at J, with 15 bases between. The CDR3 DNA follows: TGTGCTAGTGGCCGGGGGGGGTTGGAGAACACTGAAGCTTTCTTT. This gives the protein CASGRGGLENTEAFF.

The chain employs TRBV29-1 and TRBJ1-3, with D tentatively TRBD1 (5 bases). The germline CDR1 and CDR2 sequences are SQVTM and ANQGSEA. This CDR3 contains 15 residues. Trimming shortened V by 6 bases and J by 3 bases, and 18 bases separated the two germline ends. The CDR3: CSVEGTAGDGNTIYF. The CDR3 bases are TGCAGCGTGGAGGGGACCGCGGGGGATGGAAACACCATATATTTT.

The CDR3 region is CASSPSAGGSLGSGANVLTF. CDR3 nucleotides: TGTGCCAGCTCACCATCAGCGGGAGGCAGTTTGGGCTCTGGGGCCAACGTCCTGACTTTC. V gene TRBV18 combines with J gene TRBJ2-6, with 9 bases lining up with TRBD2. The CDR3 length is 20 residues. The V segment lost 2 bases and the J segment 0 bases; nucleotides outside the gene matches: 11. Looked up from germline, CDR1 is KGHSH and CDR2 is LQKENI.

V and J are TRBV18 and TRBJ2-7, with D perhaps TRBD2 (5 bases). V lost 3 bases and J 3 bases, leaving 15 bases between the germline ends. This CDR3 contains 15 residues. Germline CDR1 and CDR2: KGHSH and LQKENI. CDR3 region: CASSPATNFDYEQYF. CDR3 nucleotide sequence: TGTGCCAGCTCACCGGCGACTAACTTCGACTACGAGCAGTACTTC.